A selection of T cell receptor beta chains follows, all from one sample in a study of ipilimumab plus nivolumab after autologous stem cell transplantation. Measured with immunoSEQ multiplex PCR; TCRdb has only the in-frame clones, and not every one. The data contain some 6,500 clones, 75% to 90% of them seen just once; the ten biggest clones take up about 5%. Material: PBMCs, obtained in a trial of ipilimumab plus nivolumab as post-transplant consolidation. Receptors originate from a female donor with multiple myeloma. Both conserved end residues are part of each CDR3. Clone sizes are given selectively: once, few, many, or a class where the clone is expanded.

TRBJ2-3 . TRBV2 CASSEEGGSDTQYF
TRBJ2-7 . TRBV6-6 CASSGEVEQYF
TRBJ2-1 . TRBV9 CASSLDYYNEQFF
TRBJ2-1 . TRBV6-4 CASSVSESGEQFF
TRBJ2-3 . TRBV4-2 CASSQDQRGTDTQYF
TRBJ2-1 . TRBV6-1 CASSVGVRGRSKGQFF
TRBJ1-1 . TRBV19 CASSLGRNTEAFF
TRBJ2-7 . TRBV14 CASSRLRGQGTSEQYF
TRBJ2-1 . TRBV5-1 CASSLDLPGHVF
TRBJ2-6 . TRBV28 CASSDSDSSSGANVLTF
TRBJ2-3 . TRBV7-2 CASSLEGQATDTQYF
TRBJ2-1 once TRBV14 CASSQVLGTPTYNEQFF
TRBJ1-5 . TRBV10-2 CASKLGGASNQPQHF
TRBJ2-1 . TRBV10-1 CASSGTSGNNEQFF
TRBJ2-3 . TRBV2 CASRDLGLTDTQYF
TRBJ1-3 . TRBV11-2 CASSLDRGPTYSGNTIYF
TRBJ2-7 . TRBV10-3 CAISDWGESRSIFF
TRBJ1-4 . TRBV9 CASSVSGVQGEKLFF
TRBJ2-7 . TRBV7-2 CASSSAGQGAYEQYF
TRBJ2-3 . TRBV28 CASSLQGDTQYF
TRBJ1-4 . TRBV5-6 CASSSWWAGGNEKLFF
TRBJ2-1 . TRBV6-5 CASSSIAGRGNEQFF
TRBJ1-2 few TRBV5-1 CASSLVGVPANYGYTF
TRBJ2-7 . TRBV5-6 CASSKGQGTYEQYF
TRBJ2-3 . TRBV11-2 CASSFFPQRDTQYF
TRBJ2-3 once TRBV7-2 CASSPLFSPVF
TRBJ2-3 . TRBV10-3 CAISAPKMDTQYF
TRBJ2-1 . TRBV5-6 CASRGAGLNREQFF
TRBJ2-1 . TRBV28 CASSPPKWYNEQFF
TRBJ1-1 . TRBV27 CASSFGQGETVNTEAFF
TRBJ1-1 . TRBV11-2 CASSLVGTEAFF
TRBJ2-7 . TRBV27 CASNFGSSTPPGEQYF
TRBJ2-3 . TRBV27 CASRQTGTDTQYF
TRBJ2-2 . TRBV5-1 CASSAWTGDTGELFF
TRBJ2-5 . TRBV11-2 CASSPGTSGIETQYF
TRBJ1-5 . TRBV19 CASSIDARYSNQPQHF
TRBJ2-2 . TRBV7-3 CASSLNQWGELFF
TRBJ2-5 . TRBV7-9 CASGLTSGQETQYF
TRBJ2-3 few TRBV6-4 CASRAGTGADTQYF
TRBJ2-5 . TRBV21-1 CASRVRRGCQETQYF
TRBJ1-3 . TRBV21-1 CASSKGILGGGRGNTIYF
TRBJ1-4 . TRBV28 CASSGDREKLFF
TRBJ1-1 . TRBV19 CASSNPSGGTEAFF
TRBJ2-5 . TRBV7-3 CASSPQGSQETQYF
TRBJ2-7 . TRBV7-4 CASRRTGMGPYEQYF
TRBJ1-1 few TRBV27 CASSPGQGAITEAFF
TRBJ2-5 . TRBV6-1 CASRAGGPGETQYF